These 8 T cell receptor beta chains share one sample of origin, sequenced in a study of blood T cell repertoires in COVID-19 (TCRdb year 2020). Preparation of the library involved the immunoSEQ multiplex PCR assay. TCRdb limited this immuneACCESS table to in-frame rearrangements with V and J called. A share of clones is missing; checked studies link under half to unresolved V genes, and the rest is unexplained. For this sample the table gives about 87,000 clones, of which about four fifths were detected only once. The ten largest make up 2% to 2.5% of the sample. Material: peripheral blood. The receptor set was obtained from a woman in her sixties or seventies with acute or convalescent COVID-19.

This rearrangement joins TRBV11-2 to TRBJ1-2, with D possibly TRBD1 on 6 matching bases. Germline CDR1 is SGHAT and CDR2 is FQNNGV. CDR3 length equals 13 residues. V shed 5 bases and J shed 4 bases, with 11 bases lying between them. This CDR3 is CASSMDSSYGYTF. CDR3 nucleotide sequence: TGTGCCAGCAGCATGGACAGTTCCTATGGCTACACCTTC.

The chain employs TRBV5-4 and TRBJ1-1; TRBD1 agrees at 8 bases. Germline V gene data show CDR1 as SGHNT and CDR2 as YYREEE (reference sequence). This CDR3 is 14 amino acids long. V lost 0 bases and J lost 4; bases outside the gene matches: 2. The CDR3 reads CASSLAQGATEAFF. The CDR3 region has the DNA TGTGCCAGCAGCTTGGCTCAGGGGGCCACTGAAGCTTTCTTT.

This chain uses TRBV7-6 with TRBJ2-5; weak D call: TRBD1 (6 bases). Between the trimmed V and J ends, which lost 5 bases and 0 bases, there was a span of 7 bases. The germline gives CDR1 SGHVS, CDR2 FNYEAQ. The CDR3 sequence is 13 residues long. The CDR3 sequence is CASSPGDQETQYF. The CDR3 bases are TGTGCCAGCAGCCCAGGGGACCAAGAGACCCAGTACTTC.

This clone appeared a single time. The chain uses TRBV14 and TRBJ1-2; a weak D match, TRBD1 (6 bases). The CDR3 is made up of 14 amino acids. With 4 bases removed from V and 4 bases from J, the gap between germline ends came to 13 bases. The germline gives CDR1 SGHDN, CDR2 FVKESK. CDR3 protein: CASSPRDRSYGYTF. The CDR3 DNA follows: TGTGCCAGCAGCCCCAGAGACAGGTCCTATGGCTACACCTTC. The whole variable domain, filled in from reference TRBV14 and TRBJ1-2, reads EAGVTQFPSHSVIEKGQTVTLRCDPISGHDNLYWYRRVMGKEIKFLLHFVKESKQDESGMPNNRFLAERTGGTYSTLKVQPAELEDSGVYFCASSPRDRSYGYTFGSGTRLTVV.

The gene calls are TRBV6-1 and TRBJ2-6; 8 positions agree with TRBD2. Looked up from germline, CDR1 is MNHNS and CDR2 is SASEGT. The CDR3 sequence is 19 residues long. V lost 4 bases, J lost 0 bases, and 11 bases stayed unmatched. The CDR3 loop reads CASSARGSGDYSGANVLTF. CDR3 in DNA: TGTGCCAGCAGTGCCCGGGGTAGCGGGGACTACTCTGGGGCCAACGTCCTGACTTTC.

The rearrangement uses TRBV19 and TRBJ1-1; no clear D gene. Deletions cut 6 bases from V and 3 bases from J, with 5 bases between. Germline values: CDR1 LNHDA, CDR2 SQIVND (reference sequence). The CDR3 contains 11 residues. The CDR3 here is CASSGYTEAFF. In nucleotides, the CDR3 is TGTGCCAGTAGCGGTTACACTGAAGCTTTCTTT.

The genes are TRBV2 and TRBJ1-2; 12 nucleotides agree with TRBD1. With 6 bases clipped from V and 8 bases from J, the junction kept 7 bases outside the gene matches. CDR3 size: 14 residues. The germline V gene has CDR1 SNHLY and CDR2 FYNNEI. The CDR3 reads CASRRGQGARGYTF. The CDR3 coding sequence is TGTGCCAGCAGAAGGGGACAGGGGGCGCGGGGCTACACCTTC.

This rearrangement joins TRBV11-2 to TRBJ1-6; D gene uncertain. The CDR3 length is 14 residues. Germline CDR1 is SGHAT and CDR2 is FQNNGV. Deletions cut 3 bases from V and 9 bases from J, with 12 bases between. CDR3 in amino acids: CASSLTLVGSPLHF. In DNA, the CDR3 is TGTGCCAGCAGCTTGACTCTCGTTGGTTCACCCCTCCACTTT.